These 27 T cell receptor beta chains were sequenced from one sample in a study of blood T cell repertoires in COVID-19. Method: immunoSEQ multiplex PCR; TCRdb's copy keeps in-frame clones and lacks some. This sample carries roughly 250,000 clones, roughly 82% of them seen once, and the ten largest clones take roughly 4.7%. Sequenced input: peripheral blood. These receptors came from an older woman with acute or convalescent COVID-19.

The CDR3 DNA reads as TGTGCCAGCAGCACTGACGGGGGGTTGAATCAGCCCCAGCATTTT. It codes for CASSTDGGLNQPQHF. The V gene is TRBV9, the J gene TRBJ1-5, with D perhaps matching TRBD1 (5 bases). The ends were cut back, 4 bases at V and 4 bases at J, with 15 bases in the middle. The CDR3 sequence is 15 residues long. Germline assignment: CDR1 SGDLS and CDR2 YYNGEE.

V gene TRBV11-3 combines with J gene TRBJ2-2, with TRBD2 matching 8 bases. The V segment lost 4 bases and the J segment 7 bases; nucleotides outside the gene matches: 5. The germline V gene has CDR1 SGHNT and CDR2 YENEEA. The CDR3 loop spans 14 amino acids. CDR3 bases: TGTGCCAGCAGCTCCGGGGGGGCCGGCGGGGAGCTGTTTTTT. The encoded protein is CASSSGGAGGELFF.

This chain uses TRBV6-2 or TRBV6-3 with TRBJ2-7; 7 nucleotides align to TRBD1. The CDR3 runs to 15 residues. The germline CDR1 and CDR2 sequences are MNHEY and SVGEGT. V shed 2 bases, J shed 4 bases, and the junction held 8 bases outside the gene matches. CDR3 DNA: TGTGCCAGCAGTTACCGGACAGGCCTTCGTTACGAGCAGTACTTC. Its translation is CASSYRTGLRYEQYF.

V is TRBV6-6 and J is TRBJ1-1; 9 bases align to TRBD1. Germline trimming cut 6 bases from V and 5 bases from J; bases unmatched to any gene: 7. The length of the CDR3 is 14 residues. CDR1 is MNHNY and CDR2 is SVGAGI in the germline V gene (reference sequence). The CDR3 region is CASSTQGAETEAFF. The CDR3 coding sequence is TGTGCCAGCAGCACACAGGGGGCTGAGACTGAAGCTTTCTTT.

The chain is built from TRBV28 and TRBJ1-2, with D uncertain. Between the trimmed V and J ends, which lost 5 bases and 1 base, there was a span of 14 bases. Looked up from germline, CDR1 is MDHEN and CDR2 is SYDVKM. CDR3 length: 15 amino acids. CDR3 bases: TGTGCCAGCAGTCCCCAGACACCAAATAACTATGGCTACACCTTC. Translation: CASSPQTPNNYGYTF.

The CDR3 region is CASSPPSRNEQFF. The CDR3 DNA reads TGTGCCAGCTCACCACCCTCTAGGAATGAGCAGTTCTTC. J is TRBJ2-1 and V is TRBV18; no firm D call. Germline CDR1 and CDR2: KGHSH and LQKENI. CDR3 length: 13 residues. V lost 0 bases and J lost 7, with 7 bases in between.

J is TRBJ1-1 and V is TRBV7-9, with 10 bases matching TRBD1. Germline CDR1 SEHNR, CDR2 FQNEAQ (reference sequence). The J segment lost 5 bases and the V segment lost 5 bases, leaving 8 bases of the junction unmatched. The CDR3 totals 15 residues. The CDR3 nucleotides read TGTGCCAGCAGCGAGCGACAGGGGGCGAGGACTGAAGCTTTCTTT. It translates to CASSERQGARTEAFF.

The chain carries TRBV29-1 and TRBJ2-5, with 11 bases that match TRBD2. The trim removed 2 bases at V and 4 bases at J, leaving 9 bases unmatched. The length of the CDR3 is 16 residues. The germline gives CDR1 SQVTM, CDR2 ANQGSEA. The CDR3 loop reads CSVELAGGRFRETQYF. DNA for the CDR3: TGCAGCGTTGAACTAGCGGGGGGCCGGTTTAGAGAGACCCAGTACTTC.

This clone was counted between two and nine times. This chain joins TRBV27 and TRBJ1-1; tentative D call: TRBD1 (5 bases). This CDR3 is 14 amino acids long. In germline, CDR1 is MNHEY, CDR2 SMNVEV (reference sequence). Trimming shortened V by 8 bases and J by 1 base, and 14 bases separated the two germline ends. The CDR3 bases are TGTGCCAGCCGAGCTGGGGGGGGGAACACTGAAGCTTTCTTT. It yields the protein CASRAGGGNTEAFF.

The chain joins TRBV5-1 to TRBJ2-7; D perhaps matches TRBD2 (5 bases). Looked up from germline, CDR1 is SGHRS and CDR2 is YFSETQ. CDR3 length: 13 residues. Trimming stripped 3 bases from V and 3 bases from J, with 10 bases between. CDR3 in DNA: TGCGCCAGCAGCTCGGACGGGAACTACGAGCAGTACTTC. Translating gives CASSSDGNYEQYF.

This clone turned up a few times. The rearrangement uses TRBV19 and TRBJ1-5, with no clear D. The CDR3 consists of 15 residues. CDR1 and CDR2 (germline): LNHDA, SQIVND (reference sequence). The germline V and J ends were trimmed by 6 bases and 2 bases, with 14 bases remaining between them. The CDR3 spells CASSTLPAGNQPQHF. CDR3 coding DNA: TGTGCCAGTAGCACTCTTCCCGCGGGCAATCAGCCCCAGCATTTT.

This sequence joins TRBV12-3 or TRBV12-4 and TRBJ1-4; 11 nucleotides align to TRBD1. The CDR3 loop spans 13 amino acids. With V trimmed by 6 bases and J by 8 bases, 2 bases remained unmatched. The CDR3 is CASSRDRGEKLFF. CDR3 nucleotide sequence: TGTGCCAGCAGCAGGGACAGGGGGGAAAAACTGTTTTTT.

The gene calls are TRBV7-9 and TRBJ2-3, with 11 bases that match TRBD2. The CDR3 runs 16 residues. CDR1 is SEHNR, CDR2 FQNEAQ, per germline (reference sequence). V shed 1 base and J 5 bases; nucleotides not matched to a gene: 5. CDR3 nucleotides: TGTGCCAGCAGCTTAGTAGCGGGGGGGCGAGAAGATACGCAGTATTTT. This translates into CASSLVAGGREDTQYF.

The chain employs TRBV5-1 and TRBJ1-2, with 7 bases aligning to TRBD1. Germline V gene data show CDR1 as SGHRS and CDR2 as YFSETQ. V shed 4 bases, J shed 6 bases, and the junction held 12 bases outside the gene matches. This CDR3 is built from 15 residues. CDR3 nucleotide sequence: TGCGCCAGCAGCGATGGAGACAGGGTGTACAATGGCTACACCTTC. Protein product: CASSDGDRVYNGYTF.

A word on this clone: The junction differs from germline at one of its ends, possibly a read error. V usage is TRBV7-9 and J usage is TRBJ2-7; the D is unclear. The germline V gene has CDR1 SEHNR and CDR2 FQNEAQ (reference sequence). This CDR3 contains 16 residues. DNA of the CDR3: TGTACCAGCAGCTTACTATCATTGGGCAGCTCCTACGAGCAGTACTTC. This encodes CTSSLLSLGSSYEQYF.

The chain uses TRBV11-2 and TRBJ1-6, with D possibly being TRBD1 (6 bases). V lost 6 bases, J lost 0 bases, and 21 bases lay in between. The germline gives CDR1 SGHAT, CDR2 FQNNGV. This CDR3 is 19 amino acids long. DNA of the CDR3: TGTGCCAGCAGTCGTACCCCCCTAGGACAGAGCTCCTATAATTCACCCCTCCACTTT. Translation: CASSRTPLGQSSYNSPLHF.

This rearrangement joins TRBV19 to TRBJ1-2; TRBD1 might be the D (6 bases). Deletions cut 5 bases from V and 0 bases from J, with 13 bases between. The CDR3 runs 15 residues. Per the germline V gene, CDR1 is LNHDA and CDR2 is SQIVND (reference sequence). The CDR3, as DNA: TGTGCCAGTAGTTTGGCCGGGACACCTAACTATGGCTACACCTTC. Its translation: CASSLAGTPNYGYTF.

This clone has just a few counts. J is TRBJ2-2 and V is TRBV7-9; D is possibly TRBD1 (5 bases). The length of the CDR3 is 14 residues. Looked up from germline, CDR1 is SEHNR and CDR2 is FQNEAQ (reference sequence). Trimming left V 6 bases short and J 1 base short, with 9 bases between. CDR3 in DNA: TGTGCCAGCAGTCCGACAGTGAACACCGGGGAGCTGTTTTTT. Translation: CASSPTVNTGELFF.

The CDR3 protein is CASSLESPDRAAYEQYF. As DNA, the CDR3 is TGTGCCAGCAGCTTAGAATCCCCCGACAGGGCAGCCTACGAGCAGTACTTC. V usage is TRBV7-6 and J usage is TRBJ2-7; 7 bases are shared with TRBD1. Germline V gene data show CDR1 as SGHVS and CDR2 as FNYEAQ. This CDR3 has 17 amino acids. Trimming took 1 base from V and 2 from J; bases not matched to a gene: 11.

J is TRBJ1-2 and V is TRBV11-2, with D possibly TRBD1 on 5 matching bases. Germline CDR1 reads SGHAT; CDR2 reads FQNNGV. This CDR3 has 15 residues. V was trimmed by 2 bases and J by 4 bases, leaving 14 bases between them. The CDR3 is CASSLPKGLVYGYTF. The CDR3, as DNA: TGTGCCAGCAGCTTACCCAAGGGACTTGTCTATGGCTACACCTTC.

CDR3 in DNA: TGCGCCAGCGGCAACCCTCAGGGTGCGGGAGGCTACACCTTC. Protein sequence: CASGNPQGAGGYTF. The chain combines TRBV5-1 with TRBJ1-2, with D maybe TRBD1 (5 bases). The CDR3 contains 14 residues. V was cut by 7 bases and J by 8 bases, with 21 bases left in between. Germline V CDR1 and CDR2: SGHRS, YFSETQ.

This clone has at least ten counts. The same CDR3 arises from other DNA sequences in this sample as well. The chain has TRBV3-1 (or the pseudogene TRBV3-2) and TRBJ1-2; 8 bases fit TRBD1. V lost 6 bases, J lost 4 bases, and 10 bases stayed unmatched. CDR1 and CDR2 from the germline V gene are LGHDT and YNNKEL (reference sequence). The CDR3 is made up of 15 amino acids. As DNA, the CDR3 is TGTGCCAGCAGTCAGGACAGGGCTGGACGCTATGGCTACACCTTC. Translated: CASSQDRAGRYGYTF.

The chain is built from TRBV27 and TRBJ1-1; 8 bases line up with TRBD1. The CDR3 is made up of 13 amino acids. Germline CDR1 MNHEY, CDR2 SMNVEV (reference sequence). The V segment lost 2 bases and the J segment 12 bases; nucleotides outside the gene matches: 8. The CDR3 loop reads CASSLLGQGLSFF. The CDR3 DNA reads TGTGCCAGCAGTTTACTCGGACAGGGACTCTCTTTCTTT.

The V and J genes are TRBV11-3 and TRBJ2-2; D perhaps matches TRBD2 (5 bases). The CDR3 extends over 18 amino acids. Per the germline V gene, CDR1 is SGHNT and CDR2 is YENEEA. Deletions cut 4 bases from V and 7 bases from J, with 25 bases between. For the CDR3, the DNA is TGTGCCAGCAGCTCCGGAGCTCTCGGAGGAGGACGGCACGGGGAGCTGTTTTTT. Its protein is CASSSGALGGGRHGELFF.

In its sample, this clone was seen a few times. The rearrangement uses TRBV27 and TRBJ1-5; D remains unclear. Germline V gene data show CDR1 as MNHEY and CDR2 as SMNVEV (reference sequence). Trimming removed 5 bases from V and 10 bases from J, with 15 bases in between. The CDR3 totals 13 residues. DNA for the CDR3: TGTGCCAGCAGTCCCTTGTCGGAGGAACCCCAGCATTTT. This sequence encodes CASSPLSEEPQHF.

The rearrangement uses TRBV19 and TRBJ1-2; D gene uncertain. V was shortened by 1 base and J by 5 bases, with 8 bases between the two germline ends. The CDR3 extends over 13 amino acids. Looked up from germline, CDR1 is LNHDA and CDR2 is SQIVND (reference sequence). The CDR3 sequence is CASSIGGQYGYTF. In DNA, the CDR3 is TGTGCCAGTAGTATAGGAGGGCAGTATGGCTACACCTTC.

The chain is built from TRBV3-1 (or the pseudogene TRBV3-2) and TRBJ2-7; 7 bases map to TRBD1. This CDR3 region has 16 residues. Germline assignment: CDR1 LGHDT and CDR2 YNNKEL (reference sequence). With V trimmed by 0 bases and J by 7 bases, 12 bases remained unmatched. CDR3 DNA sequence: TGTGCCAGCAGCCAAGATCTTATAGGGGGCTTGAGGGAGCAGTACTTC. It specifies CASSQDLIGGLREQYF.